A selection of T cell receptor beta chains follows, all from one sample in a study of cytomegalovirus exposure and HLA in healthy donors. Produced via immunoSEQ multiplex PCR; TCRdb's table is partial and in-frame only. Of about 160,000 clones in the sample, roughly 77% were seen once. Sample: PBMCs. The receptors stem from a woman aged 18 to 35 in good health and CMV-seronegative. Both conserved end residues are part of each CDR3. A D gene is named only where the DNA matches it firmly.

TRBV18	-	TRBJ1-1	CASSPDRLNTEAFF
TRBV5-1	-	TRBJ1-6	CASSLAETGLSPLHF
TRBV5-1	TRBD1	TRBJ2-6	CASSLAGTGSPGANVLTF
TRBV2	TRBD1	TRBJ1-4	CASSDRTGDEKLFF
TRBV29-1	TRBD2	TRBJ2-1	CSVDWREGHYNEQFF
TRBV19	-	TRBJ2-7	CASSIDGSRNEQYF
TRBV21-1	-	TRBJ2-3	CASSKKGGEVDTQYF
TRBV25-1	TRBD2	TRBJ2-1	CASSDGLAGDNEQFF
TRBV2	TRBD1	TRBJ1-6	CASTTQGAQNSPLHF
TRBV15	-	TRBJ2-7	CATSRDERSYEQYF
TRBV7-3	TRBD2	TRBJ2-1	CASSFGLAAYNEQFF
TRBV9	-	TRBJ2-3	CASSVGSGTQYF
TRBV11-2	TRBD2	TRBJ2-7	CASSLGRWASGYLSYEQYF
TRBV19	TRBD1	TRBJ2-2	CASSIHPGSRTGERNTGELFF
TRBV19	TRBD1	TRBJ1-4	CASSIALGQGFWNEKLFF
TRBV5-1	TRBD1	TRBJ1-5	CASSVGQGSQPQHF
TRBV18	-	TRBJ1-1	CASSPGQVRNTEAFF
TRBV9	TRBD2	TRBJ2-1	CASSYSGASGGLIYNEQFF
TRBV4-1	TRBD2	TRBJ2-2	CASSLWTSGKGSVTGELFF
TRBV28	TRBD1	TRBJ1-3	CATETGTAFSSGNTIYF
TRBV9	TRBD2	TRBJ2-2	CASSPGTGYEFSGRAWDGELFF
TRBV28	-	TRBJ1-5	CASSLPRFRGEENSNQPQHF